This entry concerns a single T cell receptor beta chain. The specificity of this receptor is unknown. Per-base quality was not reported, and no clone a single base away is much larger than it. TCRbeta CDR3 regions were amplified from genomic DNA by means of the immunoSEQ Assay, a bias-controlled multiplex PCR. Per the original workflow: Within the assay, amplification of reference gene primers was used to estimate how many nucleated cells each sample contained. Sequence reads were collapsed and filtered to measure the absolute abundance of every unique TCRbeta CDR3 rearrangement. Productive Simpson clonality was computed per sample as the square root of Simpson's diversity index over productive rearrangements. TCRdb provides this immuneACCESS table in a form limited to in-frame rearrangements. Some clones are lacking; in checked studies, under half of them reflect an unresolved V gene, and why the rest are absent is not known. V, J and clone size derive from that table, while D and trimming were established from the DNA sequence. Recorded for this sample are around 300,000 clones; roughly 89% of them occurred a single time. The ten largest clones capture around 0.98% of the sample.

V and J lose 0 bases and 4 bases, and a span of 16 bases separates them. The CDR3 measures 16 amino acids from cysteine to phenylalanine. The entry retains the CDR3 DNA only, 48 bases that are in frame from base 1. Sequences SGHRS (CDR1) and YFSETQ (CDR2) are obtained from the germline V gene. At one collaborating source in Seattle, patients were enrolled during active infection and were followed longitudinally through the course of disease. Collaborating institutions collected whole blood in K2EDTA tubes following their own protocols. Collaborator samples were shipped for TCRbeta analysis as frozen whole blood, isolated PBMCs, or DNA extracted from either sample type. The record originates from a study of blood T cell repertoires in COVID-19 (TCRdb year 2020). For the study in its entirety: The collaborator samples originated in the United States, Italy and Spain and spanned the acute and convalescent phases of COVID-19. The material from the prospective study consisted of cDNA or gDNA derived from T cells, B-cell-depleted T cells, or PBMCs. Subjects who had been exposed to COVID-19, were actively infected with it, or had recovered from it provided the deeply sampled blood TCRbeta repertoires that made up the dataset. The repertoires were made available in a free public database intended to serve as a resource for research on the immune response to SARS-CoV-2. The samples were drawn from the first 160 participants of the ongoing ImmuneRACE study and from under 1,500 subjects provided by 6 global collaborators. A de-identified subject ID, COVID-19 status, age in years and sex were almost always included in the sample metadata. Where available, HLA class I and class II types were obtained from metadata supplied by the sample provider rather than from assay-based typing. General findings and caveats noted by the study authors: The amount of clinical and demographic metadata varied by source and participant and was provided uncurated.

Recombination connected TRBV5-1 to TRBJ1-1; TRBD1 is possibly the D segment (6 matching bases). The source of this sequence is a woman aged 40 to 49 with COVID-19, enrolled during active disease. Sequenced sample: peripheral blood. In nucleotides, the sequence is TGCGCCAGCAGCTTGGGTGGGGGCAGCGGCGCCACTGAAGCTTTCTTT. The encoded protein is CASSLGGGSGATEAFF.